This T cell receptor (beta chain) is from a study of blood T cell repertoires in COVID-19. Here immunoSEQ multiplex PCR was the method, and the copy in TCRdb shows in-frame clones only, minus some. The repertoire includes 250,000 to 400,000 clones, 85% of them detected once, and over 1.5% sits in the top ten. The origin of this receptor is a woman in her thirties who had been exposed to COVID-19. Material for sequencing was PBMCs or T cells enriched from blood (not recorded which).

The CDR3 bases are TGTGCCAGCAGCCCCCGACAGGGTGTCTCCTACAATGAGCAGTTCTTC. It encodes CASSPRQGVSYNEQFF. This rearrangement joins TRBV7-2 to TRBJ2-1; 7 bases line up with TRBD1. There are 16 residues in the CDR3. V lost 5 bases and J lost 0; bases outside the gene matches: 7. Germline assignment: CDR1 SGHTA and CDR2 FQGNSA.